These 23 T cell receptor beta chains came from one sample sequenced in a study of blood T cell repertoires in COVID-19 (TCRdb year 2020). Library preparation used the immunoSEQ multiplex PCR assay. TCRdb provides this immuneACCESS table in a form limited to in-frame rearrangements. Some clones are lacking; in checked studies, under half of them reflect an unresolved V gene, and why the rest are absent is not known. This sample has some 400,000 clones in its table, and around 87% of those were observed once. The ten largest account for about 10% of the sample. Material for sequencing was peripheral blood. The source of these receptors is a woman in her thirties with COVID-19, enrolled during active disease.

The chain is built from TRBV11-2 and TRBJ2-2, with 9 positions matching TRBD2. This CDR3 is 15 amino acids long. The germline CDR1 and CDR2 sequences are SGHAT and FQNNGV. Germline trimming cut 3 bases from V and 3 bases from J; bases unmatched to any gene: 2. CDR3 DNA sequence: TGTGCCAGCAGCTTGACTAGCGGCCACACCGGGGAGCTGTTTTTT. Protein: CASSLTSGHTGELFF.

The rearrangement uses TRBV6-5 and TRBJ2-2; 9 nucleotides align to TRBD2. The V and J ends lost 8 bases and 4 bases, in that order; junction bases with no gene match: 2. CDR3 length equals 13 residues. Germline assignment: CDR1 MNHEY and CDR2 SVGAGI. CDR3 sequence (DNA): TGTGCCAGCTGCGGGAGGGCCACCGGGGAGCTGTTTTTT. It is translated as CASCGRATGELFF.

The V gene is TRBV15, the J gene TRBJ2-1, with 7 positions matching TRBD2. The trim removed 9 bases at V and 9 bases at J, leaving 5 bases unmatched. The CDR3 covers 11 residues. The germline gives CDR1 LNHNV, CDR2 YYDKDF (reference sequence). CDR3 protein: CATTSGGEQFF. The CDR3 bases are TGTGCCACTACCTCGGGGGGTGAGCAGTTCTTC. The full variable domain, with the rest looked up from reference TRBV15 and TRBJ2-1, is DAMVIQNPRYQVTQFGKPVTLSCSQTLNHNVMYWYQQKSSQAPKLLFHYYDKDFNNEADTPDNFQSRRPNTSFCFLDIRSPGLGDTAMYLCATTSGGEQFFGPGTRLTVL.

The rearrangement links TRBV5-1 to TRBJ2-7; D is perhaps TRBD2 (5 bases). Germline V CDR1 and CDR2: SGHRS, YFSETQ. Trimming shortened V by 3 bases and J by 5 bases, and 12 bases separated the two germline ends. The CDR3 totals 13 residues. The CDR3 DNA is TGCGCCAGCAGCTACGGGATCCCAAACGAGCAGTACTTC. Translated, it gives CASSYGIPNEQYF.

The chain is built from TRBV6-2 or TRBV6-3 and TRBJ2-2; D is uncertain. Germline V gene lookup returns CDR1 MNHEY and CDR2 SVGEGT. The CDR3 covers 13 residues. V was cut by 5 bases and J by 3 bases, with 7 bases left in between. The CDR3 region is CASSEHHTGELFF. The CDR3 DNA is TGTGCCAGCAGTGAGCACCACACCGGGGAGCTGTTTTTT.

This chain joins TRBV10-1 and TRBJ2-3; a possible D gene is TRBD2 (6 bases). The germline V gene has CDR1 WNHNN and CDR2 SYGVQD (reference sequence). This CDR3 contains 15 residues. Trimming took 10 bases from V and 4 from J, leaving 21 bases between them. The CDR3 sequence: CANRSGERPADTQYF. The CDR3 nucleotides read TGCGCCAATCGGTCGGGGGAGAGGCCGGCAGATACGCAGTATTTT.

This rearrangement joins TRBV28 to TRBJ2-4; 7 bases line up with TRBD1. This CDR3 contains 15 residues. The trim removed 5 bases at V and 3 bases at J, leaving 7 bases unmatched. Looked up from germline, CDR1 is MDHEN and CDR2 is SYDVKM. CDR3 amino acids: CASSTPAGGKNIQYF. The CDR3 DNA reads TGTGCCAGCAGTACCCCCGCAGGGGGCAAAAACATTCAGTACTTC.

This clone was recorded only once. This chain links TRBV7-8 with TRBJ2-5; 10 nucleotides line up with TRBD2. V was pared by 1 base and J by 3 bases, with 11 bases of the junction left unmatched. CDR1 and CDR2 from the germline V gene are SGHVS and FQNEAQ. This CDR3 comprises 18 residues. CDR3 region: CASSLGSSGSFFEETQYF. CDR3 nucleotides: TGTGCCAGCAGCTTAGGGTCTAGCGGGAGCTTCTTTGAAGAGACCCAGTACTTC.

The gene calls are TRBV6-6 and TRBJ1-5; no firm D call. V was clipped by 2 bases and J by 2 bases, with 10 bases between them. Per the germline V gene, CDR1 is MNHNY and CDR2 is SVGAGI (reference sequence). The CDR3 length is 15 residues. The CDR3 loop reads CASSYAEGGNQPQHF. The CDR3 bases are TGTGCCAGCAGTTACGCCGAGGGCGGCAATCAGCCCCAGCATTTT.

The chain is built from TRBV24-1 and TRBJ2-2; tentative D call: TRBD1 (6 bases). The CDR3 totals 14 residues. Per germline, CDR1 KGHDR and CDR2 SFDVKD. The V end lost 8 bases, the J end lost 2 bases, and 11 bases lay between the germline ends. The CDR3 here is CATNGQPNTGELFF. For the CDR3, the DNA is TGTGCCACCAATGGACAGCCCAACACCGGGGAGCTGTTTTTT.

This clone was seen a handful of times. The chain combines TRBV27 with TRBJ1-6; D ambiguous. V lost 6 bases, J lost 9 bases, and 9 bases lay in between. The CDR3 sequence is 12 residues long. Per the germline V gene, CDR1 is MNHEY and CDR2 is SMNVEV (reference sequence). DNA of the CDR3: TGTGCCAGCAGCCAACGGGGTTCACCCCTCCACTTT. Protein sequence: CASSQRGSPLHF.

This clone showed up just once. The chain recombines TRBV21-1 with TRBJ2-5; the DNA was not compared with TRBD1, the D call given in the table. TRBV21-1 is listed as a pseudogene. The CDR3 loop spans 17 amino acids. CDR3 region: CASSKVLGQGAQETQYF. In DNA form, the CDR3 reads TGTGCCAGCAGCAAAGTTCTAGGACAGGGGGCCCAAGAGACCCAGTACTTC.

The chain joins TRBV5-5 to TRBJ1-5; TRBD1 matches 7 bases. Germline V gives CDR1 SGHKS, CDR2 YYEKEE (reference sequence). The CDR3 totals 16 residues. Germline trimming cut 0 bases from V and 0 bases from J; bases unmatched to any gene: 3. This CDR3 is CASSLVTGNSNQPQHF. The CDR3 region has the DNA TGTGCCAGCAGCTTGGTGACAGGGAATAGCAATCAGCCCCAGCATTTT.

This clone was seen only once. The rearrangement links TRBV11-2 to TRBJ2-2; TRBD1 aligns across 9 bases. V lost 6 bases to trimming and J lost 2 bases; unmatched junction nucleotides: 4. The CDR3 totals 15 residues. Germline loops: CDR1 SGHAT, CDR2 FQNNGV. The CDR3 reads CASSRQGVNTGELFF. As DNA, the CDR3 is TGTGCCAGCAGTAGACAGGGGGTAAACACCGGGGAGCTGTTTTTT.

This sequence joins TRBV5-4 and TRBJ2-7, with TRBD1 identical over 9 bases. J was trimmed by 4 bases and V by 3 bases; bases with no gene match: 5. Germline CDR1 SGHNT, CDR2 YYREEE (reference sequence). There are 14 residues in the CDR3. Written as DNA, the CDR3 is TGTGCCAGCAGCTCGACAGGGGGGTCTTACGAGCAGTACTTC. Translated: CASSSTGGSYEQYF.

This sequence joins TRBV2 and TRBJ2-5; 7 nucleotides line up with TRBD2. The CDR3 covers 14 residues. J was trimmed by 4 bases and V by 5 bases; bases with no gene match: 7. The germline CDR1 and CDR2 sequences are SNHLY and FYNNEI. CDR3 DNA: TGTGCCAGCAGTACCCGGACTAGAACAGAGACCCAGTACTTC. Its translation: CASSTRTRTETQYF.

J is TRBJ1-3 and V is TRBV4-2, with a possible D match to TRBD1 (6 bases). This CDR3 region has 18 residues. The ends were cut back, 5 bases at V and 0 bases at J, with 20 bases in the middle. The germline V gene encodes CDR1 LGHNA and CDR2 YNFKEQ. CDR3 region: CASSWKDSGVNSGNTIYF. CDR3 DNA: TGTGCCAGCAGCTGGAAGGACTCAGGGGTCAACTCTGGAAACACCATATATTTT.

The genes are TRBV24-1 and TRBJ2-1, with 9 bases lining up with TRBD2. The germline gives CDR1 KGHDR, CDR2 SFDVKD. The CDR3 length is 13 residues. After removal of 10 bases from V and 4 bases from J, the junction contained 4 bases not matched to a gene. The CDR3 nucleotides read TGTGCCACGACTAGCGGCCAGTACAATGAGCAGTTCTTC. It yields the protein CATTSGQYNEQFF.

The genes are TRBV15 and TRBJ2-7, with D possibly TRBD2 on 5 matching bases. This CDR3 has 14 amino acids. CDR1 LNHNV and CDR2 YYDKDF come from the germline V gene (reference sequence). V was trimmed by 1 base and J by 4 bases, leaving 11 bases between them. The CDR3: CATSRVEGKYEQYF. DNA of the CDR3: TGTGCCACCAGCAGAGTAGAGGGTAAATACGAGCAGTACTTC.

The chain is built from TRBV7-9 and TRBJ2-7; 7 positions match TRBD1. This CDR3 spans 15 amino acids. The junction had 5 bases not matched to a gene; V was cut back by 1 base and J by 2 bases. Germline V CDR1 and CDR2: SEHNR, FQNEAQ (reference sequence). In DNA, the CDR3 is TGTGCCAGCAGCTTAGACCGGGACAGTGCCTACGAGCAGTACTTC. Residues: CASSLDRDSAYEQYF.

This chain links TRBV2 with TRBJ1-6, with 7 bases identical to TRBD1. The CDR3 is 13 residues long. Per the germline V gene, CDR1 is SNHLY and CDR2 is FYNNEI. The trim removed 6 bases at V and 8 bases at J, leaving 4 bases unmatched. The CDR3 DNA follows: TGTGCCAGCAGCCGGGACAGAGATTCACCCCTCCACTTT. Its translation: CASSRDRDSPLHF.

This rearrangement joins TRBV6-5 to TRBJ2-7; a possible D gene is TRBD2 (5 bases). This CDR3 comprises 14 residues. Trimming pared 2 bases from V and 6 bases from J, leaving 14 bases between. In germline, CDR1 is MNHEY, CDR2 SVGAGI. CDR3 sequence (DNA): TGTGCCAGCAGTTACCTTGGAGGTGGGGTCGAGCAGTACTTC. Amino acid sequence: CASSYLGGGVEQYF.

The chain joins TRBV7-2 to TRBJ2-7; 7 bases line up with TRBD2. With V trimmed by 5 bases and J by 2 bases, 9 bases remained unmatched. Germline V gene lookup returns CDR1 SGHTA and CDR2 FQGNSA. CDR3 length: 15 amino acids. In DNA, the CDR3 is TGTGCCAGCAGCACCGGGGCTAGCGGCACCTACGAGCAGTACTTC. Protein: CASSTGASGTYEQYF.